This T cell receptor (beta chain) came from a study of vaccination and CD4 T cells after COVID-19. Looking at the study overall: For post-vaccine samples, collection took place a median about 65 days after dose two, ranging from 14 to 241. Study-wide points: The median SARS-CoV-2-reactive clonotype number increased from approximately 21 to 40, without statistical significance. Sampling was limited to relatively few convalescent patients, with no early post-infection timepoints studied.

Comments on this clonotype: Its antigen is not known.

The Oncomine TCR Beta short-read assay sequenced DNA from cultured CD4+ T cells. In TCRdb, the PCR reads were re-called with MiXCR into one record per CDR3 protein. The top ten clones hold around 41% of a sample with about 1,700 distinct CDR3 sequences, about 73% of them seen once. The treatment here: roughly 10-day PBMC culture with coronavirus spike peptide pools or control peptides (ViraFEST assay). Cell culture was performed with more than 1.5 million PBMCs per well in the presence of approximately 10 IU/ml IL-2 and around 9 ug/ml peptide pools. Per germline, CDR1 MNHEY and CDR2 SVGAGI. This CDR3 spans 16 amino acids. The V end lost 2 bases, the J end lost 8 bases, and 16 bases lay between the germline ends.

The sequence derives from a human donor who had recovered from COVID-19. The chain has TRBV6-5 and TRBJ1-6; possibly TRBD1 for D (5 bases). The sample consisted of CD4+ T cells from blood, cultured in vitro, taken after SARS-CoV-2 vaccination. CDR3 nucleotides: TGTGCCAGCAGTTACCTGCCGAGCAGGGAGTATTCACCCCTCCACTTT. Its protein product is CASSYLPSREYSPLHF.